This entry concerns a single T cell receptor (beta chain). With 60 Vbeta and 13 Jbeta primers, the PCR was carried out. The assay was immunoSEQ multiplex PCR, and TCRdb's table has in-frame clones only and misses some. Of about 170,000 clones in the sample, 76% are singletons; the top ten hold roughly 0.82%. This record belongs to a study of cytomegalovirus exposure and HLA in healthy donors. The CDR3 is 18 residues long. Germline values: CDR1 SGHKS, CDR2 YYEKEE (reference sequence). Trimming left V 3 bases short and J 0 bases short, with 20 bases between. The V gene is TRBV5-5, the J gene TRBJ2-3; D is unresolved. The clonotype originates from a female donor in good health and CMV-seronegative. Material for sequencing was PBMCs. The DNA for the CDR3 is TGTGCCAGCAGCTCAGGAAACAAGTTGTCCTCTAGCACAGATACGCAGTATTTT. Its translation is CASSSGNKLSSSTDTQYF. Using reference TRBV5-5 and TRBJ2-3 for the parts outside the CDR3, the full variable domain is DAGVTQSPTHLIKTRGQQVTLRCSPISGHKSVSWYQQVLGQGPQFIFQYYEKEERGRGNFPDRFSARQFPNYSSELNVNALLLGDSALYLCASSSGNKLSSSTDTQYFGPGTRLTVL.